The next 27 T cell receptor beta chains were all read from a single sample in a study of blood T cell repertoires in COVID-19. Sequencing was performed with immunoSEQ multiplex PCR; in TCRdb, only in-frame clones are kept and a portion is missing. The table shows approximately 230,000 clones, with around nine tenths occurring only once. The sample comprised peripheral blood. The receptor set was obtained from a woman between 40 and 50 years old who had recovered from COVID-19.

V usage is TRBV5-4 and J usage is TRBJ2-7, with TRBD2 matching over 16 bases. Trimming at V came to 4 bases and at J to 5 bases, leaving 6 bases not matched to a gene. This CDR3 contains 16 residues. Germline values: CDR1 SGHNT, CDR2 YYREEE (reference sequence). The DNA for the CDR3 is TGTGCCAGCAGCCCCGGGACTAGCGGGAGGGCCAACGAGCAGTACTTC. Its protein product is CASSPGTSGRANEQYF.

This chain links TRBV27 with TRBJ2-5; 9 bases map to TRBD2. The trim removed 4 bases at V and 5 bases at J, leaving 14 bases unmatched. This CDR3 comprises 17 residues. Germline V gene sequence: CDR1 MNHEY, CDR2 SMNVEV (reference sequence). The DNA of the CDR3 is TGTGCCAGCAGTTCATCTAATACCGGGACTAGCACCGAGACCCAGTACTTC. Encoded protein: CASSSSNTGTSTETQYF.

The chain links TRBV6-6 to TRBJ2-5, with 7 positions matching TRBD2. The CDR3 totals 15 residues. V gave up 0 bases and J gave up 7 bases; unmatched junction bases: 8. Germline CDR1 and CDR2: MNHNY and SVGAGI (reference sequence). The CDR3 reads CASSYSTAGRGTQYF. The CDR3 coding sequence is TGTGCCAGCAGTTACTCGACGGCAGGGAGGGGGACCCAGTACTTC.

V gene TRBV25-1 combines with J gene TRBJ2-1, with D perhaps TRBD2 (5 bases). The CDR3 totals 16 residues. Between the trimmed V and J ends, which lost 1 base and 7 bases, there was a span of 17 bases. Germline V lookup: CDR1 MGHDK, CDR2 SYGVNS. The CDR3 DNA reads as TGTGCCAGCAGTGAATTAAGGGTCGGGGAATCGAATGAGCAGTTCTTC. It encodes CASSELRVGESNEQFF.

V and J are TRBV10-3 and TRBJ1-5; a weak D match, TRBD1 (5 bases). The CDR3 has 15 amino acids. Germline V gene sequence: CDR1 ENHRY, CDR2 SYGVKD. V gave up 8 bases and J gave up 4 bases, with 18 bases separating them. CDR3 nucleotide sequence: TGTGCCATCTCCCTCCGTGGGGGGGGGAATCAGCCCCAGCATTTT. Its protein is CAISLRGGGNQPQHF.

This clone was seen only once. This chain uses TRBV6-5 with TRBJ1-2, with D maybe TRBD1 (6 bases). Per the germline V gene, CDR1 is MNHEY and CDR2 is SVGAGI. V was shortened by 4 bases and J by 4 bases, with 16 bases between the two germline ends. The CDR3 is 15 residues long. The DNA for the CDR3 is TGTGCCAGCAGTTCACACGACAGGTTACCCTATGGCTACACCTTC. Translated, it gives CASSSHDRLPYGYTF.

The gene calls are TRBV19 and TRBJ2-3; 10 bases map to TRBD1. Germline-derived CDR1 and CDR2 are LNHDA and SQIVND (reference sequence). With V trimmed by 6 bases and J by 0 bases, 9 bases remained unmatched. The CDR3 runs 17 residues. The CDR3 protein is CASSQRTGGMSTDTQYF. CDR3 coding DNA: TGTGCCAGTAGCCAAAGGACAGGGGGGATGAGCACAGATACGCAGTATTTT. The whole variable domain, filled in from reference TRBV19 and TRBJ2-3, reads DGGITQSPKYLFRKEGQNVTLSCEQNLNHDAMYWYRQDPGQGLRLIYYSQIVNDFQKGDIAEGYSVSREKKESFPLTVTSAQKNPTAFYLCASSQRTGGMSTDTQYFGPGTRLTVL.

The V and J genes are TRBV10-3 and TRBJ2-3; a weak D match, TRBD1 (5 bases). CDR3 length equals 12 residues. The V end lost 5 bases, the J end lost 4 bases, and 7 bases lay between the germline ends. CDR1 and CDR2 (germline): ENHRY, SYGVKD. The CDR3 here is CAISLGPDTQYF. In DNA form, the CDR3 reads TGTGCCATCAGTTTGGGGCCAGATACGCAGTATTTT.

The genes are TRBV11-2 and TRBJ2-5; 9 bases fit TRBD1. The CDR3 totals 15 residues. V lost 3 bases, J lost 3 bases, and 5 bases stayed unmatched. The germline V gene has CDR1 SGHAT and CDR2 FQNNGV. CDR3 in DNA: TGTGCCAGCAGCTTGGGGGGACAGGGAAAAGAGACCCAGTACTTC. This codes for CASSLGGQGKETQYF.

The V and J genes are TRBV5-8 and TRBJ1-1; D not resolved. The CDR3 is made up of 13 amino acids. V was pared by 0 bases and J by 10 bases, with 13 bases between. Germline V gene lookup returns CDR1 SGHTS and CDR2 YDEGEE. The DNA of the CDR3 is TGTGCCAGCAGCTTGGCCCGTCAGTATGGAGCTTTCTTT. This codes for CASSLARQYGAFF.

The rearrangement joins TRBV19 to TRBJ1-2; TRBD1 is a possible D gene (6 bases). Germline V lookup: CDR1 LNHDA, CDR2 SQIVND (reference sequence). Between the trimmed V and J ends, which lost 3 bases and 0 bases, there was a span of 20 bases. The CDR3 length is 18 residues. The CDR3 here is CASSITRQGSTANYGYTF. As DNA, the CDR3 is TGTGCCAGTAGTATTACTCGGCAGGGGTCAACCGCTAACTATGGCTACACCTTC. The entire variable domain, with the rest obtained from reference TRBV19 and TRBJ1-2, is as follows: DGGITQSPKYLFRKEGQNVTLSCEQNLNHDAMYWYRQDPGQGLRLIYYSQIVNDFQKGDIAEGYSVSREKKESFPLTVTSAQKNPTAFYLCASSITRQGSTANYGYTFGSGTRLTVV.

The CDR3 here is CASSPSWDRVNIQYF. Written as DNA, the CDR3 is TGTGCCAGCTCACCAAGCTGGGACAGGGTCAACATTCAGTACTTC. The gene calls are TRBV18 and TRBJ2-4, with 9 bases aligning to TRBD1. The CDR3 has 15 residues. From germline, CDR1 is KGHSH and CDR2 LQKENI. Trimming cost V 2 bases and J 7 bases; bases outside gene matches: 6.

The chain couples TRBV7-3 to TRBJ1-1; 7 bases agree with TRBD1. The CDR3 loop spans 19 amino acids. Germline V CDR1 and CDR2: SGHTA, FQGTGA. Germline trimming cut 5 bases from V and 0 bases from J; bases unmatched to any gene: 18. The CDR3 spells CASSETPHSTGLMNTEAFF. The CDR3, as DNA: TGTGCCAGCAGCGAGACCCCACATTCGACAGGGCTCATGAACACTGAAGCTTTCTTT.

This clone was counted a few times. This rearrangement joins TRBV7-8 to TRBJ1-2; tentative D call: TRBD1 (5 bases). Germline V gene data show CDR1 as SGHVS and CDR2 as FQNEAQ. This CDR3 spans 15 amino acids. The ends were cut back, 1 base at V and 4 bases at J, with 13 bases in the middle. The CDR3 sequence: CASSLVSGMGYGYTF. The CDR3 bases are TGTGCCAGCAGCTTAGTGTCAGGGATGGGCTATGGCTACACCTTC.

This chain links TRBV30 with TRBJ2-2; 7 positions match TRBD2. The CDR3 has 14 amino acids. CDR1 is GTSNPN and CDR2 is SVGIG in the germline V gene (reference sequence). V gave up 5 bases and J gave up 3 bases; unmatched junction bases: 6. The CDR3 here is CAWGRGVHTGELFF. DNA for the CDR3: TGTGCCTGGGGTCGGGGGGTTCACACCGGGGAGCTGTTTTTT.

The chain links TRBV6-6 to TRBJ2-7; 8 nucleotides line up with TRBD1. Trimming took 6 bases from V and 0 from J; bases not matched to a gene: 7. Germline V gives CDR1 MNHNY, CDR2 SVGAGI (reference sequence). There are 15 residues in the CDR3. The chain's CDR3 is CASSTWTGSSYEQYF. The CDR3, as DNA: TGTGCCAGCAGCACGTGGACAGGGAGCTCCTACGAGCAGTACTTC.

The chain couples TRBV4-2 to TRBJ1-2; the D is unclear. The CDR3 length is 15 residues. CDR1 and CDR2 from the germline V gene are LGHNA and YNFKEQ. The V gene lost 0 bases and the J gene lost 4 bases, with 12 bases spanning the gap. CDR3 loop: CASSQEEVAVYGYTF. CDR3 nucleotides: TGTGCCAGCAGCCAAGAGGAGGTCGCAGTCTATGGCTACACCTTC.

The chain employs TRBV5-5 and TRBJ2-7; TRBD1 matches at 7 bases. V lost 1 base, J lost 2 bases, and 9 bases stayed unmatched. Germline V lookup: CDR1 SGHKS, CDR2 YYEKEE (reference sequence). CDR3 length equals 16 residues. CDR3 protein: CASSLWETGVPYEQYF. The CDR3 bases are TGTGCCAGCAGCTTGTGGGAAACAGGGGTCCCCTACGAGCAGTACTTC.

The V gene is TRBV27, the J gene TRBJ2-6; the match to TRBD1 covers 8 bases. The V segment lost 6 bases and the J segment 0 bases; nucleotides outside the gene matches: 4. This CDR3 comprises 16 residues. Germline CDR1 is MNHEY and CDR2 is SMNVEV (reference sequence). CDR3: CASRDRVSSGANVLTF. The DNA for the CDR3 is TGTGCCAGCAGGGACAGGGTAAGCTCTGGGGCCAACGTCCTGACTTTC.

This sequence joins TRBV7-2 and TRBJ1-4; no reliable D call. V was cut by 0 bases and J by 2 bases, with 16 bases left in between. This CDR3 spans 18 amino acids. From germline, CDR1 is SGHTA and CDR2 FQGNSA. In DNA form, the CDR3 reads TGTGCCAGCAGCTTAGCCCGGGAGGGTCGATCCACTAATGAAAAACTGTTTTTT. Translating it yields CASSLAREGRSTNEKLFF.

The J gene is TRBJ2-2, the V gene TRBV6-2 or TRBV6-3; TRBD1 aligns across 8 bases. Germline assignment: CDR1 MNHEY and CDR2 SVGEGT. The CDR3 loop spans 15 amino acids. Unmatched junction bases numbered 4, after V lost 1 base and J lost 6 bases. CDR3 sequence: CASSYWQGAPGELFF. The CDR3 DNA reads as TGTGCCAGCAGTTACTGGCAGGGGGCCCCCGGGGAGCTGTTTTTT.

This clone was seen many times. The chain joins TRBV27 to TRBJ1-4, with 7 positions matching TRBD1. The CDR3 extends over 14 amino acids. The trim removed 9 bases at V and 0 bases at J, leaving 4 bases unmatched. Germline V gene lookup returns CDR1 MNHEY and CDR2 SMNVEV (reference sequence). CDR3 coding DNA: TGTGCCAGTTCAACAGGGGCAACTAATGAAAAACTGTTTTTT. Translating it yields CASSTGATNEKLFF.

In this sample, this clone turned up once. The rearrangement links TRBV11-3 to TRBJ1-2, with D unclear. V lost 3 bases and J 4 bases, leaving 6 bases between the germline ends. CDR3 length: 12 amino acids. The germline gives CDR1 SGHNT, CDR2 YENEEA. This CDR3 is CASSLGAYGYTF. The CDR3 region has the DNA TGTGCCAGCAGCTTGGGAGCCTATGGCTACACCTTC.

Of note for this clone: This specimen includes other DNA sequences encoding the same CDR3. The chain carries TRBV30 and TRBJ2-3, with D unclear. V lost 2 bases to trimming and J lost 1 base, with 10 bases between them. The CDR3 is 14 residues long. Looked up from germline, CDR1 is GTSNPN and CDR2 is SVGIG (reference sequence). CDR3 amino acids: CAWSPGSGTDTQYF. The CDR3 bases are TGTGCCTGGAGTCCGGGTTCGGGCACAGATACGCAGTATTTT.

The chain recombines TRBV7-2 with TRBJ2-2; 15 nucleotides agree with TRBD2. Per germline, CDR1 SGHTA and CDR2 FQGNSA. The CDR3 length is 18 residues. V shed 0 bases, J shed 7 bases, and the junction held 6 bases outside the gene matches. The CDR3 sequence: CASSLATGLAGGGGELFF. CDR3 nucleotide sequence: TGTGCCAGCAGCTTAGCGACGGGACTAGCGGGGGGTGGCGGGGAGCTGTTTTTT.

J is TRBJ1-2 and V is TRBV18; 7 bases agree with TRBD1. Germline lookup yields CDR1 KGHSH and CDR2 LQKENI. The junction had 12 bases not matched to a gene; V was cut back by 6 bases and J by 5 bases. This CDR3 is 15 amino acids long. CDR3 residues: CASSRSGTEIYGYTF. For the CDR3, the DNA is TGTGCCAGCTCCCGAAGTGGGACAGAAATTTATGGCTACACCTTC.

The rearrangement links TRBV10-3 to TRBJ2-7; perhaps TRBD1 as D (5 bases). V shed 8 bases and J shed 1 base, with 12 bases lying between them. Germline CDR1 and CDR2: ENHRY and SYGVKD. The CDR3 is made up of 13 amino acids. The CDR3 loop reads CAIAAGKSYEQYF. CDR3 nucleotides: TGTGCCATCGCGGCAGGGAAGTCCTACGAGCAGTACTTC.